This T cell receptor (beta chain) stems from a study of T cell responses to AZD1222 COVID-19 vaccine. Points from the study as a whole: Among AZD1222 vaccinees, only five to seven were seropositive at baseline. Researchers took repertoire samples only after the peak T cell response had come. The donors showed a predominance of white British ancestry and of females, with possible underestimation of clonal diversity.

With respect to this clone: Its antigen is undetermined.

V shed 4 bases and J 0 bases; nucleotides not matched to a gene: 5. The CDR3 contains 15 residues. Germline CDR1 MGHRA, CDR2 YSYEKL. Using immunoSEQ multiplex PCR, the repertoire was profiled, and TCRdb retains in-frame clones only, with some absent. The sample carries over 85,000 clones, about 94% recorded once. This specimen was peripheral blood, taken 28 days after the second AZD1222 dose. This receptor was obtained from an adult who received the AZD1222 COVID-19 vaccine. The J gene is TRBJ1-1, the V gene TRBV4-1, with 7 bases identical to TRBD1. The CDR3 coding sequence is TGCGCCAGCAGCCCTTTGCAGGGGGTGAACACTGAAGCTTTCTTT. Protein product: CASSPLQGVNTEAFF.